This T cell receptor beta chain was recovered during a study of shared clonotypes between healthy human individuals. Naivety among CD8 cells was defined by CD45RO negativity and positive CCR7 selection, thereby excluding terminally differentiated effector memory CD45RA+ cells. Measured with immunoSEQ multiplex PCR; TCRdb has only the in-frame clones, and not every one. The sample lists around 1,900,000 clones; 85% to 95% were seen once. The length of the CDR3 is 14 residues. Per germline, CDR1 SGHTA and CDR2 FQGNSA. Between the trimmed V and J ends, which lost 3 bases and 10 bases, there was a span of 19 bases.

The TCR was taken from a man aged 18 to 29 in good health. Some clones in this sample may be carry-over from other donors' samples. This chain links TRBV7-2 with TRBJ2-7; the D gene is possibly TRBD2 (7 bases). Sample: naive CD8+ T cells from PBMCs. In nucleotides, the CDR3 is TGTGCCAGCAGCTTTGGGCCCGCGGGGGCCGAACAGTACTTC. Its protein product is CASSFGPAGAEQYF.